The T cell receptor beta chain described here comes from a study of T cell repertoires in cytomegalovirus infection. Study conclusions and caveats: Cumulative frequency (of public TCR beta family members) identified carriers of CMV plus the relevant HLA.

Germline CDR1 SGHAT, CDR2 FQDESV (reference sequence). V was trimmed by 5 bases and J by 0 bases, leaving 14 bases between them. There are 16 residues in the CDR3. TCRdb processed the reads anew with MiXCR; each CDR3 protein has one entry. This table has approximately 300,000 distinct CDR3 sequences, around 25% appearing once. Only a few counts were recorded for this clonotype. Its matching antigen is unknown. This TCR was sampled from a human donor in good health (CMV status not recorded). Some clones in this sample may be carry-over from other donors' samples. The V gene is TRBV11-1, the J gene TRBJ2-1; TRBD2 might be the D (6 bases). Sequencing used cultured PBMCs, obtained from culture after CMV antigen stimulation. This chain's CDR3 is CASSPQFGSSYNEQFF. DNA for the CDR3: TGTGCCAGCAGCCCCCAGTTCGGGAGCTCCTACAATGAGCAGTTCTTC. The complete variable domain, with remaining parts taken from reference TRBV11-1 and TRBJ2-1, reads EAEVAQSPRYKITEKSQAVAFWCDPISGHATLYWYRQILGQGPELLVQFQDESVVDDSQLPKDRFSAERLKGVDSTLKIQPAELGDSAMYLCASSPQFGSSYNEQFFGPGTRLTVL.